This T cell receptor (beta chain) was found in a study of blood T cell repertoires in COVID-19. Study background: Some COVID-19 samples were acute and others convalescent; all came from the United States, Italy and Spain. PBMCs, B-cell-depleted T cells, or T cells were the source of the cDNA or gDNA that made up the material.

V was cut by 3 bases and J by 6 bases, with 12 bases left in between. CDR1 and CDR2 from the germline V gene are LNHDA and SQIVND (reference sequence). CDR3 length: 14 amino acids. Per the original data handling: Quantification of nucleated cells was approximated via reference gene primer amplification. Sequencing was performed with immunoSEQ multiplex PCR; in TCRdb, only in-frame clones are kept and a portion is missing. V, J and clone size were drawn from that table, and D and trimming were deduced from the DNA. This sample has about 100,000 clones, with roughly 89% found just once. The V and J genes are TRBV19 and TRBJ1-5; D call uncertain. The specimen was peripheral blood. This TCR was sampled from a human donor in a cohort sampled during active COVID-19. The CDR3 sequence is CASSIYSSGQPQHF. The CDR3 coding sequence is TGTGCCAGTAGTATTTACAGTTCAGGTCAGCCCCAGCATTTT.